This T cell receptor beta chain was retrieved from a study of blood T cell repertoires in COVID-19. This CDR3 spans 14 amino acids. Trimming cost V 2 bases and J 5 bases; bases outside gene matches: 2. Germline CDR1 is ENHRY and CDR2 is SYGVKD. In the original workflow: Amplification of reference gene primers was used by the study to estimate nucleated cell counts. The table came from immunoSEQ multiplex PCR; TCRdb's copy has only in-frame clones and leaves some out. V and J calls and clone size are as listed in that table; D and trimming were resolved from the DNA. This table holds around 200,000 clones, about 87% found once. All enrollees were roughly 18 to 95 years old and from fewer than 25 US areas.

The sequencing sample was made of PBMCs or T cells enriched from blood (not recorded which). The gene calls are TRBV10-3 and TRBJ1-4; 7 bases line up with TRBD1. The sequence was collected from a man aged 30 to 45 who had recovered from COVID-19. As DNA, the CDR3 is TGTGCCATCAGTGAGACAGGGGTAAATGAAAAACTGTTTTTT. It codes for CAISETGVNEKLFF.